Listed below are T cell receptor beta chains from one sample, sequenced in a study of blood T cell repertoires in COVID-19. The repertoire was sequenced with immunoSEQ multiplex PCR; TCRdb's copy has only in-frame clones and lacks some. Of roughly 170,000 clones listed, approximately 87% are singletons. Sequencing input: PBMCs or T cells enriched from blood (not recorded which). The receptor source for this set is a woman in her forties or fifties who had recovered from COVID-19. CDR3s include the opening cysteine and the closing phenylalanine or tryptophan. A D gene is named only where the DNA matches it firmly. Expanded clones get a size class; other rows say once, few or many, or leave the size out.

D gene	J gene	clone size	V gene	CDR3 DNA	CDR3 protein
.	TRBJ1-6	.	TRBV30	TGTGCCTGGACCAGCAGGTCTAATTCACCCCTCCACTTT	CAWTSRSNSPLHF
TRBD1	TRBJ2-2	.	TRBV10-3	TGTGCCATCAGACAGGGGGCGGCCACTCGCACCGGGGAGCTGTTTTTT	CAIRQGAATRTGELFF
.	TRBJ1-5	.	TRBV19	TGTGCCAGTAGATACGACAGTTCATATCAGCCCCAGCATTTT	CASRYDSSYQPQHF
.	TRBJ2-5	.	TRBV4-1	TGCGCCAGCAGCCCCGGCATCACAGACCAAGAGACCCAGTACTTC	CASSPGITDQETQYF
.	TRBJ1-2	.	TRBV11-3	TGTGCCAGCAGCATCGGAGAGGAGGGCTACACCTTC	CASSIGEEGYTF
TRBD1	TRBJ1-1	once	TRBV18	TGTGCCAGCTCACCACACAGGGGATTGAACACTGAAGCTTTCTTT	CASSPHRGLNTEAFF
TRBD2	TRBJ2-1	.	TRBV7-3	TGTGCCAGCAGCCCTAGCGGGGGGTGGAATGAGCAGTTCTTC	CASSPSGGWNEQFF
.	TRBJ1-2	.	TRBV5-3	TGTGCCAGAAGCTTGAAGGCAGTGGACTCCCCTAACTATGGCTACACCTTC	CARSLKAVDSPNYGYTF
.	TRBJ1-2	.	TRBV28	TGTGCCAGCAGTATACCGCCGGGGAACCGCGACTATGGCTACACCTTC	CASSIPPGNRDYGYTF
.	TRBJ2-5	.	TRBV11-2	TGTGCCAGCAGCTTAGATAAGGGCATAAGGGGGGAGACCCAGTACTTC	CASSLDKGIRGETQYF
TRBD1	TRBJ2-1	.	TRBV5-5	TGTGCCAGCAGCACGGGGGGACAGGGGGATGAGCAGTTCTTC	CASSTGGQGDEQFF
.	TRBJ1-1	.	TRBV5-1	TGCGCCAGCAGCTTGGACCCCCGCGGCACTGAAGCTTTCTTT	CASSLDPRGTEAFF
.	TRBJ1-5	.	TRBV28	TGTGCCAGCAGTGGGGGCGGATATAGCAATCAGCCCCAGCATTTT	CASSGGGYSNQPQHF
.	TRBJ1-6	.	TRBV5-1	TGCGCCAGCAGCTTGGCTACAGTAAATTCACCCCTCCACTTT	CASSLATVNSPLHF
.	TRBJ2-1	.	TRBV2	TGTGCCAGCAGGGCGAAGACAGGGACTCCCTACAATGAGCAGTTCTTC	CASRAKTGTPYNEQFF
.	TRBJ1-1	once	TRBV5-4	TGTGCCAGCAGCTTTCGGTACGGGACTGAAGCTTTCTTT	CASSFRYGTEAFF
.	TRBJ1-2	.	TRBV6-1	TGTGCCAGCAGTGACCCCCGCGGGCTGTATGGCTACACCTTC	CASSDPRGLYGYTF
.	TRBJ1-5	.	TRBV27	TGTGCCAGCAGTTTGCGCAGGGATGGCCAGCCCCAGCATTTT	CASSLRRDGQPQHF
.	TRBJ1-2	.	TRBV6-1	TGTGCCAGCAGTGAAGCTTTTGGGCCAGTCTATGGCTACACCTTC	CASSEAFGPVYGYTF
TRBD1	TRBJ1-2	once	TRBV28	TGTGCCAGCAGTGCGGGGACAGGGAACTATGGCTACACCTTC	CASSAGTGNYGYTF
.	TRBJ1-5	.	TRBV28	TGTGCCAGCAGTACCCGACAGGGCAATCAGCCCCAGCATTTT	CASSTRQGNQPQHF
.	TRBJ1-1	.	TRBV5-6	TGTGCCAGCAGATCCCCGGGGGGTCTCAACACTGAAGCTTTCTTT	CASRSPGGLNTEAFF
.	TRBJ2-3	.	TRBV10-2	TGCGCCAGCTGGCTGGGGCTCACAGATACGCAGTATTTT	CASWLGLTDTQYF
TRBD1	TRBJ2-1	.	TRBV18	TGTGCCAGCTCACCCCGCCGGGACAGCCCGGCAGGGCAGTTCTTC	CASSPRRDSPAGQFF
.	TRBJ2-5	.	TRBV5-4	TGTGCCAGCAGCTTACAGGGAGCTGGAGAGACCCAGTACTTC	CASSLQGAGETQYF
TRBD1	TRBJ1-2	.	TRBV3-1/TRBV3-2	TGTGCCAGCAGCTCCCGACAGGGAAGTAAAGGCTACACCTTC	CASSSRQGSKGYTF
TRBD2	TRBJ2-1	.	TRBV7-8	TGTGCCAGCAGCTTACCGGGGGGGCCACATTACAATGAGCAGTTCTTC	CASSLPGGPHYNEQFF
.	TRBJ1-4	.	TRBV28	TGTGCCAGCAGTTTCTCTCGCGGTACAACTAATGAAAAACTGTTTTTT	CASSFSRGTTNEKLFF